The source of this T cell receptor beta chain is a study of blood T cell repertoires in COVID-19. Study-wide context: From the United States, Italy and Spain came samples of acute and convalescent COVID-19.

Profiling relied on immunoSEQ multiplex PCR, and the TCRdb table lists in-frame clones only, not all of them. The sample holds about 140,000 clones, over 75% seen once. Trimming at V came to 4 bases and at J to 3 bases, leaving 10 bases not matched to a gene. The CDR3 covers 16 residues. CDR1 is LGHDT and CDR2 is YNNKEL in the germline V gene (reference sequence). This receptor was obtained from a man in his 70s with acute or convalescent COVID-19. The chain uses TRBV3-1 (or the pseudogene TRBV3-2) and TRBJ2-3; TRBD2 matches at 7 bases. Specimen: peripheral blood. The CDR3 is CASSPPGGGVTDTQYF. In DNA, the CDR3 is TGTGCCAGCAGCCCCCCGGGCGGGGGTGTTACAGATACGCAGTATTTT.